This T cell receptor (beta chain) stems from a study of shared clonotypes between healthy human individuals. CDR3 length equals 17 residues. V lost 5 bases to trimming and J lost 0 bases; unmatched junction nucleotides: 8. Per germline, CDR1 SNHLY and CDR2 FYNNEI. Profiling relied on immunoSEQ multiplex PCR, and the TCRdb table lists in-frame clones only, not all of them. The profile shows 2 million to 2.5 million clones, just over 90% of them singletons. The chain employs TRBV2 and TRBJ2-3; 10 nucleotides align to TRBD2. The sequence derives from a man in his late teens or twenties in good health. Some clones in this sample may be carry-over from other donors' samples. The source material was naive CD4+ T cells from PBMCs. Subset defined: CD45RA+ positively selected. The CDR3 spells CASSPGTSAHSTDTQYF. CDR3 nucleotides: TGTGCCAGCAGTCCCGGGACTAGCGCCCATAGCACAGATACGCAGTATTTT.